In this sample, the clone carrying this TCR beta chain turned up once. The CDR3 is 16 amino acids. Deletions cut 2 bases from V and 1 base from J, with 11 bases between. CDR1 MDHEN and CDR2 SYDVKM come from the germline V gene. The library came from three nested PCR rounds adapted from ARM-PCR protocols. A single record per CDR3 protein comes from TCRdb applying MiXCR to the multiplex PCR reads. The table lists around 70,000 distinct CDR3 sequences, roughly 72% of them singletons. No cell sorting was done before RNA was extracted from the tissue. The data were taken from a study of tumor and adjacent non-tumor tissue in lung cancer. Study as a whole: Histology: eleven to twelve adenocarcinoma, a couple of squamous cell carcinoma, 1 small cell lung cancer. Stage I to III disease affected about nine men and roughly five women aged roughly 30 to 80.

This clonotype originated in a man aged 60 to 69 with non-small cell lung cancer. The sequenced sample consisted of lung tumor tissue. The V gene is TRBV28, the J gene TRBJ2-2; D remains ambiguous. The CDR3 sequence: CASSLIAILNTGELFF. The CDR3 region has the DNA TGTGCCAGCAGTTTAATCGCGATCTTGAACACCGGGGAGCTGTTTTTT.